This T cell receptor beta chain emerged from a study of blood T cell repertoires in COVID-19. Looking at the study overall: Researchers got acute and convalescent COVID-19 samples from the United States, Italy and Spain.

CDR1 is MDHEN, CDR2 SYDVKM, per germline. The CDR3 is 13 residues long. Trimming cost V 4 bases and J 4 bases, with 7 bases left between them. Method: immunoSEQ multiplex PCR; TCRdb's copy keeps in-frame clones and lacks some. The sample holds under 300,000 clones; roughly 84% are singletons and the top ten take 1.5%. The chain couples TRBV28 to TRBJ2-2; tentatively, D is TRBD1 (6 bases). The sequence was obtained from a woman aged 40 to 49 who had recovered from COVID-19. Sequenced: peripheral blood. The CDR3 nucleotides read TGTGCCAGCAGTTACAGGGCCACCGGGGAGCTGTTTTTT. Protein product: CASSYRATGELFF.